The 30 T cell receptor beta chains in this list originate from one sample, sequenced in a study of blood T cells in healthy people across ages. Using a J-beta primer mix together with a sample-barcoded 5' primer, a second PCR was run for 7 to 11 cycles. TCRdb fed the 5' RACE reads into MiXCR, producing one record per CDR3 protein. The sample lists some 1,800,000 distinct CDR3 sequences, about two fifths occurring once. The material sequenced was blood. The source of these receptors is a human donor in good health.

V is TRBV19 and J is TRBJ2-4; the match to TRBD2 covers 9 bases. With the DNA end fitting TRBJ2-7 better, the J assignment may be wrong. In germline, CDR1 is LNHDA, CDR2 SQIVND (reference sequence). This CDR3 region has 13 residues. The CDR3 DNA reads as TGTGCCAGTACCCCTAGCGGGGCTTACGAGCAGTACTTC. This gives the protein CASTPSGAYEQYF.

This clonotype has more than one count but fewer than ten. This chain connects TRBV7-8 to TRBJ1-3; a possible D gene is TRBD1 (5 bases). Trimming left V 3 bases short and J 9 bases short, with 15 bases between. The CDR3 sequence is 14 residues long. Germline CDR1 and CDR2: SGHVS and FQNEAQ. The CDR3 sequence: CASSFSNSGGTIYF. The CDR3, as DNA: TGTGCCAGCAGCTTCAGTAATTCCGGGGGCACCATATATTTT.

The sample holds a few counts of this clonotype. The rearrangement uses TRBV20-1 and TRBJ1-2; D call uncertain. The V end lost 5 bases, the J end lost 5 bases, and 9 bases lay between the germline ends. CDR1 and CDR2 from the germline V gene are DFQATT and SNEGSKA (reference sequence). The CDR3 covers 11 residues. The CDR3: CSAQQLYGYTF. CDR3 nucleotide sequence: TGCAGTGCTCAACAGCTATATGGCTACACCTTC.

The sample holds a few counts of this clonotype. The J gene is TRBJ1-1, the V gene TRBV9; TRBD1 is a possible D gene (5 bases). Germline V lookup: CDR1 SGDLS, CDR2 YYNGEE. The CDR3 is 15 amino acids. V lost 0 bases and J lost 5, with 14 bases in between. The CDR3 region is CASSVGEGMGTEAFF. The CDR3 region has the DNA TGTGCCAGCAGCGTAGGGGAGGGGATGGGAACTGAAGCTTTCTTT.

The chain employs TRBV5-1 and TRBJ2-7, with 10 bases identical to TRBD1. This CDR3 spans 16 amino acids. In germline, CDR1 is SGHRS, CDR2 YFSETQ. Germline trimming cut 4 bases from V and 5 bases from J; bases unmatched to any gene: 12. Here the CDR3 reads CASSPVRDRGIHEQYF. DNA for the CDR3: TGCGCCAGCAGCCCTGTTCGGGACAGGGGTATCCACGAGCAGTACTTC.

The chain recombines TRBV13 with TRBJ2-3, with TRBD1 matching over 8 bases. V trimming: 2 bases; J trimming: 4 bases; junction bases outside the gene matches: 11. Germline lookup yields CDR1 PRHDT and CDR2 FYEKMQ (reference sequence). The CDR3 is made up of 17 amino acids. Here the CDR3 reads CASSLHGQGLGADTQYF. The CDR3 region has the DNA TGTGCCAGCAGCTTACACGGACAGGGATTGGGTGCAGATACGCAGTATTTT.

This clonotype was found a few times. The gene calls are TRBV7-9 and TRBJ2-5; D gene unclear. V was clipped by 5 bases and J by 5 bases, with 12 bases between them. Germline V gene sequence: CDR1 SEHNR, CDR2 FQNEAQ (reference sequence). The CDR3 has 13 residues. The CDR3 sequence: CASSLEVAETQYF. CDR3 DNA: TGTGCCAGCAGCCTTGAGGTGGCGGAGACCCAGTACTTC.

This clonotype showed up just a few times. The chain combines TRBV2 with TRBJ2-7; D tentatively reads TRBD1 or TRBD2 (5 bases each). Per the germline V gene, CDR1 is SNHLY and CDR2 is FYNNEI. Trimming took off 8 bases at V and 2 bases at J, with 16 bases between the two ends. The CDR3 consists of 14 residues. CDR3 DNA sequence: TGTGCCAGCTTCTTTGGGACCCCTGCCTACGAGCAGTACTTC. Protein sequence: CASFFGTPAYEQYF.

The chain is built from TRBV9 and TRBJ2-3, with D perhaps matching TRBD1 (5 bases). The CDR3 sequence is 13 residues long. Trimming pared 0 bases from V and 6 bases from J, leaving 8 bases between. CDR1 and CDR2 from the germline V gene are SGDLS and YYNGEE. The CDR3: CASSVEGVDTQYF. Written as DNA, the CDR3 is TGTGCCAGCAGCGTAGAAGGGGTGGATACGCAGTATTTT.

The V call is TRBV27, the J call TRBJ2-1; D unclear. Germline lookup yields CDR1 MNHEY and CDR2 SMNVEV (reference sequence). V was trimmed by 6 bases and J by 9 bases, leaving 18 bases between them. There are 14 residues in the CDR3. Written as DNA, the CDR3 is TGTGCCAGCAGCCAAGATCTGGCTACGGCTGAGCAGTTCTTC. Encoded protein: CASSQDLATAEQFF.

This chain uses TRBV7-9 with TRBJ2-1; D is uncertain. CDR3 length: 14 amino acids. V lost 6 bases, J lost 7 bases, and 16 bases lay in between. From germline, CDR1 is SEHNR and CDR2 FQNEAQ (reference sequence). CDR3 in amino acids: CASSYSTQRNEQFF. The CDR3 DNA sequence: TGTGCCAGCAGTTATTCAACCCAGAGAAATGAGCAGTTCTTC.

This clonotype was detected a few times. The CDR3 loop reads CASNKRTGGVSTGSYNEQFF. The CDR3 DNA reads TGTGCCAGCAATAAACGGACAGGGGGCGTCTCTACCGGCTCCTACAATGAGCAGTTCTTC. The chain recombines TRBV6-2 or TRBV6-3 with TRBJ2-1, with TRBD1 identical over 11 bases. The CDR3 extends over 20 amino acids. From germline, CDR1 is MNHEY and CDR2 SVGEGT. V was pared by 7 bases and J by 0 bases, with 17 bases of the junction left unmatched.

This clonotype was observed a few times. This chain connects TRBV6-5 to TRBJ2-1; maybe TRBD2 (6 bases). The CDR3 extends over 13 amino acids. Germline values: CDR1 MNHEY, CDR2 SVGAGI. The germline V and J ends were trimmed by 6 bases and 5 bases, with 11 bases remaining between them. Written as DNA, the CDR3 is TGTGCCAGCAGGAGACGGGGGAACAATGAGCAGTTCTTC. Translating gives CASRRRGNNEQFF.

The chain couples TRBV7-9 to TRBJ2-5, with no clear D. V lost 3 bases, J lost 5 bases, and 16 bases lay in between. The CDR3 covers 15 residues. From germline, CDR1 is SEHNR and CDR2 FQNEAQ (reference sequence). CDR3 in amino acids: CASSFGSLTGETQYF. Written as DNA, the CDR3 is TGTGCCAGCAGCTTCGGGTCCCTGACGGGTGAGACCCAGTACTTC.

This clonotype was seen a few times. The rearrangement joins TRBV29-1 to TRBJ1-2; D call uncertain. Per the germline V gene, CDR1 is SQVTM and CDR2 is ANQGSEA. This CDR3 comprises 13 residues. Trimming stripped 4 bases from V and 2 bases from J, with 11 bases between. Written as DNA, the CDR3 is TGCAGCGTTGCCGAGCAGGAGAACTATGGCTACACCTTC. It is translated as CSVAEQENYGYTF.

The V call is TRBV7-3, the J call TRBJ2-3; D unclear. The CDR3 totals 16 residues. In germline, CDR1 is SGHTA, CDR2 FQGTGA. Trimming removed 0 bases at V and 3 bases at J, with 13 bases between. CDR3 sequence reads: CASSLTLGGRTDTQYF. CDR3 in DNA: TGTGCCAGCAGCTTAACGTTGGGTGGGCGTACAGATACGCAGTATTTT.

This clonotype was counted between two and nine times. The chain carries TRBV7-2 and TRBJ1-4; D is unclear. V gave up 1 base and J gave up 11 bases, with 11 bases separating them. The CDR3 is 13 amino acids. Germline lookup yields CDR1 SGHTA and CDR2 FQGNSA. CDR3 loop: CASSLDRRGKLFF. The CDR3, as DNA: TGTGCCAGCAGCTTAGATCGTAGAGGGAAACTGTTTTTT.

The chain is built from TRBV4-2 and TRBJ1-1, with a possible D match to TRBD1 (5 bases). From germline, CDR1 is LGHNA and CDR2 YNFKEQ. CDR3 length equals 17 residues. Trimming stripped 0 bases from V and 10 bases from J, with 24 bases between. The CDR3 here is CASSQEAGVGGLGGAFF. As DNA, the CDR3 is TGTGCCAGCAGCCAAGAGGCGGGGGTAGGAGGGCTGGGAGGAGCTTTCTTT.

Only a few counts were recorded for this clonotype. V usage is TRBV4-3 and J usage is TRBJ1-2; no clear D gene. The length of the CDR3 is 13 residues. The germline V and J ends were trimmed by 2 bases and 8 bases, with 12 bases remaining between them. Germline values: CDR1 LGHNA, CDR2 YSLEER. CDR3 sequence (DNA): TGCGCCAGCAGCCAACTGGGAACAGAGGGCTACACCTTC. The encoded protein is CASSQLGTEGYTF.

This clonotype was found a few times. The rearrangement joins TRBV7-2 to TRBJ1-2; D may be TRBD1 (5 bases). Germline V gene lookup returns CDR1 SGHTA and CDR2 FQGNSA. V lost 5 bases and J lost 6, with 31 bases in between. The CDR3 sequence is 19 residues long. The CDR3 is CASSKTSRGTPTRGDGYTF. DNA for the CDR3: TGTGCCAGCAGCAAAACCAGTAGAGGAACCCCCACCCGGGGGGATGGCTACACCTTC.

V usage is TRBV7-3 and J usage is TRBJ2-1; a possible D gene is TRBD1 (6 bases). V lost 0 bases, J lost 8 bases, and 20 bases lay in between. CDR1 and CDR2 from the germline V gene are SGHTA and FQGTGA. This CDR3 is 17 amino acids long. CDR3 sequence: CASSLTGGTGRWDEQFF. The DNA of the CDR3 is TGTGCCAGCAGCTTAACAGGTGGTACAGGGCGATGGGATGAGCAGTTCTTC.

The rearrangement uses TRBV4-1 and TRBJ1-4; no definite D call. CDR3 size: 13 residues. The germline gives CDR1 MGHRA, CDR2 YSYEKL. V dropped 1 base and J dropped 7 bases, with 7 bases sitting between them. The CDR3 DNA sequence: TGCGCCAGCAGCCAAGCGCCCCCTGAAAAACTGTTTTTT. It codes for CASSQAPPEKLFF.

This clonotype was counted a few times. The V and J genes are TRBV7-6 and TRBJ1-1; TRBD1 is a possible D gene (5 bases). The ends were cut back, 5 bases at V and 2 bases at J, with 12 bases in the middle. The CDR3 loop spans 14 amino acids. CDR1 is SGHVS, CDR2 FNYEAQ, per germline. CDR3 sequence reads: CASSPGDDNTEAFF. CDR3 in DNA: TGTGCCAGCAGCCCCGGGGACGATAACACTGAAGCTTTCTTT.

The gene calls are TRBV7-9 and TRBJ1-1; D remains unclear. Germline CDR1 SEHNR, CDR2 FQNEAQ (reference sequence). This CDR3 region has 12 residues. V lost 5 bases and J 10 bases, leaving 14 bases between the germline ends. In DNA, the CDR3 is TGTGCCAGCAGCACCCAACTAATCAGAGCTTTCTTT. This translates into CASSTQLIRAFF.

In this sample, this clonotype turned up a few times. The V call is TRBV20-1, the J call TRBJ2-3; 12 bases line up with TRBD2. CDR3 length equals 15 residues. V lost 0 bases to trimming and J lost 7 bases; unmatched junction nucleotides: 5. Germline V gene sequence: CDR1 DFQATT, CDR2 SNEGSKA (reference sequence). CDR3 sequence: CSARDPSGGAYTQYF. In DNA form, the CDR3 reads TGCAGTGCTAGAGATCCTAGCGGGGGGGCCTATACGCAGTATTTT.

The chain combines TRBV4-2 with TRBJ1-3; D unresolved. This CDR3 region has 14 residues. V lost 0 bases and J lost 4, with 7 bases in between. Germline V CDR1 and CDR2: LGHNA, YNFKEQ. DNA for the CDR3: TGTGCCAGCAGCCAAGATAAGGCAGGAAACACCATATATTTT. This gives the protein CASSQDKAGNTIYF.

This clonotype was counted only a few times. The chain links TRBV28 to TRBJ2-7; possibly TRBD1 or TRBD2 for D (5 bases each). The J call is in doubt because the DNA end fits TRBJ2-5 better. Germline V CDR1 and CDR2: MDHEN, SYDVKM. The CDR3 loop spans 15 amino acids. CDR3 DNA sequence: TGTGCCAGCAGTCCACCGACTGGGGGAATGGAGACCCAGTACTTC. Translation gives CASSPPTGGMETQYF.

The chain carries TRBV13 and TRBJ2-3, with D possibly being TRBD2 (6 bases). This CDR3 has 15 residues. V was cut by 2 bases and J by 4 bases, with 13 bases left in between. Germline-derived CDR1 and CDR2 are PRHDT and FYEKMQ (reference sequence). In DNA form, the CDR3 reads TGTGCCAGCAGCTTAAGGCTAGCGTCCCCAGATACGCAGTATTTT. This encodes CASSLRLASPDTQYF.

V is TRBV4-3 and J is TRBJ2-1; no definite D call. Germline lookup yields CDR1 LGHNA and CDR2 YSLEER. V gave up 4 bases and J gave up 1 base, with 17 bases separating them. The CDR3 has 17 residues. CDR3 nucleotides: TGCGCCAGCAGCCGAGTCTTTAATGGGGAATCCTACAATGAGCAGTTCTTC. Translation: CASSRVFNGESYNEQFF.

The chain combines TRBV4-3 with TRBJ1-1; D not certain. CDR1 is LGHNA, CDR2 YSLEER, per germline. This CDR3 is built from 18 residues. V gave up 0 bases and J gave up 0 bases, with 17 bases separating them. This CDR3 reads CASSQDMDPFPMNTEAFF. The CDR3 DNA reads TGCGCCAGCAGCCAAGATATGGACCCATTTCCAATGAACACTGAAGCTTTCTTT.